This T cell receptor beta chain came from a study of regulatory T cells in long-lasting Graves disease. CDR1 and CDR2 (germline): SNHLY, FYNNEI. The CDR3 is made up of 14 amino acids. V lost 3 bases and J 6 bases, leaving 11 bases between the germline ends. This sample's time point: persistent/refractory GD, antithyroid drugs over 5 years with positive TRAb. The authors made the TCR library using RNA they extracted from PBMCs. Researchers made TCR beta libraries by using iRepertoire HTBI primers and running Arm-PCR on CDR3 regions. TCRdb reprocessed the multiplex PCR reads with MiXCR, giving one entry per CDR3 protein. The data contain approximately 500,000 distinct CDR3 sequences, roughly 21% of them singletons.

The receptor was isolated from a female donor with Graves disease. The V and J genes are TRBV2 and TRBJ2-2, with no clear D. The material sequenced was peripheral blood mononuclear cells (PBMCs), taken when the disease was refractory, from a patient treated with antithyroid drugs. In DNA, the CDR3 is TGTGCCAGCAGTGACAGGTCTCGGCCCGGGGAGCTGTTTTTT. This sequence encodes CASSDRSRPGELFF.